This T cell receptor (beta chain) was recovered during a study of blood T cell repertoires in COVID-19. Study information: The samples span acute and convalescent COVID-19 from the United States, Italy and Spain. PBMCs, B-cell-depleted T cells, or T cells were the source of the cDNA or gDNA that made up the material.

Methods used by the authors: Nucleated cell counts were estimated from reference gene primer amplification. The data were produced by immunoSEQ multiplex PCR, yet TCRdb's version contains in-frame clones alone and is incomplete. V and J calls and clone size are copied from that table; D and trimming were computed from the DNA. The sample records under 350,000 clones, about 89% being singletons. Sequencing was done on a sample of peripheral blood. The clonotype was recovered from a man aged 40-49 years with acute or convalescent COVID-19.

The CDR3: CSGQTGINTGELFF. The DNA of the CDR3 is TGCAGCGGCCAGACAGGAATCAACACCGGGGAGCTGTTTTTT. The chain carries TRBV29-1 and TRBJ2-2; TRBD1 might be the D (6 bases). Germline loops: CDR1 SQVTM, CDR2 ANQGSEA. The CDR3 contains 14 residues. Trimming shortened V by 7 bases and J by 2 bases, and 14 bases separated the two germline ends.